The next 12 T cell receptor beta chains were all read from a single sample in a study of CD4 T cells in relation to SARS-CoV-2 and coronaviruses. CD4+ T cells from unexposed donors were obtained before the COVID-19 pandemic (2011-2018). The cells were cultured for approximately ten days before CD4+ T cells were isolated. Sequenced by immunoSEQ multiplex PCR; TCRdb stores in-frame clones only, minus some. Of roughly 26,000 clones listed, 75% are singletons. These TCRs' antigens remain unknown. Sequencing was performed on CD4+ T cells from PBMCs, cultured in vitro. The receptors shown here come from a human donor in good health.

The rearrangement joins TRBV7-2 to TRBJ2-1; D gene ambiguous. The length of the CDR3 is 14 residues. V was pared by 0 bases and J by 8 bases, with 11 bases between. Germline CDR1 reads SGHTA; CDR2 reads FQGNSA. In DNA, the CDR3 is TGTGCCAGCAGCTTAGCGACGGCCGTCGATGAGCAGTTCTTC. Amino acids: CASSLATAVDEQFF.

This chain links TRBV29-1 with TRBJ1-2; the match to TRBD1 covers 10 bases. In germline, CDR1 is SQVTM, CDR2 ANQGSEA. With 6 bases clipped from V and 3 bases from J, the junction kept 4 bases outside the gene matches. The CDR3 is made up of 13 amino acids. The chain's CDR3 is CSVPDRGDYGYTF. CDR3 DNA: TGCAGCGTGCCGGACAGGGGGGACTATGGCTACACCTTC. Drawing the rest from reference TRBV29-1 and TRBJ1-2, the complete variable domain is SAVISQKPSRDICQRGTSLTIQCQVDSQVTMMFWYRQQPGQSLTLIATANQGSEATYESGFVIDKFPISRPNLTFSTLTVSNMSPEDSSIYLCSVPDRGDYGYTFGSGTRLTVV.

This clone was picked up a small number of times. V is TRBV11-1 and J is TRBJ2-5; D remains unclear. V lost 8 bases and J 2 bases, leaving 18 bases between the germline ends. CDR3 length equals 15 residues. Germline CDR1 and CDR2: SGHAT and FQDESV (reference sequence). CDR3 coding DNA: TGTGCCAGCGGTACCAGAAACTCCCCTCAAGAGACCCAGTACTTC. Encoded protein: CASGTRNSPQETQYF. The whole variable domain, filled in from reference TRBV11-1 and TRBJ2-5, reads EAEVAQSPRYKITEKSQAVAFWCDPISGHATLYWYRQILGQGPELLVQFQDESVVDDSQLPKDRFSAERLKGVDSTLKIQPAELGDSAMYLCASGTRNSPQETQYFGPGTRLLVL.

This clone was counted between two and nine times. The chain recombines TRBV18 with TRBJ2-7; possibly TRBD2 for D (6 bases). With 4 bases removed from V and 7 bases from J, the gap between germline ends came to 23 bases. This CDR3 region has 16 residues. Germline lookup yields CDR1 KGHSH and CDR2 LQKENI. The CDR3 sequence: CASSLTGTDPGGEQYF. CDR3 DNA sequence: TGTGCCAGCTCACTTACCGGGACCGACCCTGGAGGGGAGCAGTACTTC. The complete variable domain, with remaining parts taken from reference TRBV18 and TRBJ2-7, reads NAGVMQNPRHLVRRRGQEARLRCSPMKGHSHVYWYRQLPEEGLKFMVYLQKENIIDESGMPKERFSAEFPKEGPSILRIQQVVRGDSAAYFCASSLTGTDPGGEQYFGPGTRLTVT.

This clone occurred once. The chain recombines TRBV9 with TRBJ2-3; possible D gene TRBD1, 6 bases. V lost 5 bases and J 2 bases, leaving 9 bases between the germline ends. CDR1 and CDR2 (germline): SGDLS, YYNGEE. CDR3 length equals 13 residues. CDR3 in DNA: TGTGCCAGCAGTCAGGGGCCCACAGATACGCAGTATTTT. It encodes CASSQGPTDTQYF.

V is TRBV13 and J is TRBJ2-1; D unresolved. In germline, CDR1 is PRHDT, CDR2 FYEKMQ (reference sequence). CDR3 size: 15 residues. V was cut by 3 bases and J by 0 bases, with 9 bases left in between. CDR3 bases: TGTGCCAGCAGCTTCACTCTGCGCTCCTACAATGAGCAGTTCTTC. Protein product: CASSFTLRSYNEQFF.

The CDR3 spells CASSVGGGGAASTDTQYF. In DNA form, the CDR3 reads TGTGCCAGCAGCGTAGGGGGGGGCGGAGCGGCTAGCACAGATACGCAGTATTTT. This chain joins TRBV9 and TRBJ2-3, with D maybe TRBD2 (7 bases). Looked up from germline, CDR1 is SGDLS and CDR2 is YYNGEE. The ends were cut back, 0 bases at V and 0 bases at J, with 17 bases in the middle. This CDR3 comprises 18 residues.

The chain joins TRBV19 to TRBJ2-1; 9 positions agree with TRBD1. Germline V gene data show CDR1 as LNHDA and CDR2 as SQIVND (reference sequence). The V gene end was trimmed by 3 bases and the J gene end by 8 bases; junction bases not matched to a gene: 8. There are 15 residues in the CDR3. CDR3 DNA: TGTGCCAGTAGTATGCCCGGGACAGGGACATATGAGCAGTTCTTC. As protein: CASSMPGTGTYEQFF.

This clone showed up just once. This chain connects TRBV6-5 to TRBJ2-5, with TRBD2 identical over 7 bases. The J segment lost 1 base and the V segment lost 4 bases, leaving 6 bases of the junction unmatched. This CDR3 region has 15 residues. Germline lookup yields CDR1 MNHEY and CDR2 SVGAGI. CDR3 DNA sequence: TGTGCCAGCAGTTCCCCTTCTAGCGGCCAAGAGACCCAGTACTTC. Amino acid sequence: CASSSPSSGQETQYF.

The chain employs TRBV27 and TRBJ2-5; 10 bases match TRBD2. Germline assignment: CDR1 MNHEY and CDR2 SMNVEV (reference sequence). V lost 5 bases and J lost 4; bases outside the gene matches: 7. The CDR3 is made up of 15 amino acids. The CDR3 is CASSIKREGRETQYF. In DNA, the CDR3 is TGTGCCAGCAGTATCAAGCGGGAGGGCAGAGAGACCCAGTACTTC.

There are a few counts of this clone. The chain is built from TRBV7-2 and TRBJ2-7; D possibly corresponds to TRBD1 (6 bases). Germline loops: CDR1 SGHTA, CDR2 FQGNSA. This CDR3 has 14 amino acids. Trimming shortened V by 3 bases and J by 3 bases, and 12 bases separated the two germline ends. The CDR3 region has the DNA TGTGCCAGCAGCTTTTCGACAGGACACTACGAGCAGTACTTC. Translation gives CASSFSTGHYEQYF. The complete variable domain, with remaining parts taken from reference TRBV7-2 and TRBJ2-7, reads GAGVSQSPSNKVTEKGKDVELRCDPISGHTALYWYRQSLGQGLEFLIYFQGNSAPDKSGLPSDRFSAERTGGSVSTLTIQRTQQEDSAVYLCASSFSTGHYEQYFGPGTRLTVT.

V gene TRBV7-8 combines with J gene TRBJ1-1; D possibly corresponds to TRBD1 (5 bases). The length of the CDR3 is 17 residues. The V end lost 1 base, the J end lost 2 bases, and 17 bases lay between the germline ends. Germline V gene data show CDR1 as SGHVS and CDR2 as FQNEAQ. The CDR3 DNA follows: TGTGCCAGCAGCTTAGTACCTTTCGGGGCCCTCAACACTGAAGCTTTCTTT. This codes for CASSLVPFGALNTEAFF.